This T cell receptor beta chain was sequenced for a study of shared clonotypes between healthy human individuals. Study at large: A donor's plate count was three for CD4 naive and three for CD4 memory; CD8 naive had two and CD8 memory one.

Germline CDR1 reads SGHRS; CDR2 reads YFSETQ. This CDR3 has 16 residues. Trimming cost V 8 bases and J 7 bases; bases outside gene matches: 19. Replicate PCRs run on sorted subsets employed around 200 ng DNA, 30,000 to 35,000 T cell genomes. TCRdb's copy holds only in-frame clones and misses some; the assay was immunoSEQ multiplex PCR. The table has 90,000 to 120,000 clones, 67% seen once; the top ten hold around 26%. The V and J genes are TRBV5-1 and TRBJ2-7, with TRBD2 matching over 9 bases. Sequencing was carried out using memory CD8+ T cells sorted from blood. Indicated subset: CD45RO+ cells pooled with CCR7-negative TemRA cells. This clonotype was obtained from a woman in her twenties or thirties in good health. CDR3 loop: CASTPEPGLASREQYF. CDR3 bases: TGCGCCAGTACGCCAGAACCGGGACTAGCTTCACGGGAGCAGTACTTC.